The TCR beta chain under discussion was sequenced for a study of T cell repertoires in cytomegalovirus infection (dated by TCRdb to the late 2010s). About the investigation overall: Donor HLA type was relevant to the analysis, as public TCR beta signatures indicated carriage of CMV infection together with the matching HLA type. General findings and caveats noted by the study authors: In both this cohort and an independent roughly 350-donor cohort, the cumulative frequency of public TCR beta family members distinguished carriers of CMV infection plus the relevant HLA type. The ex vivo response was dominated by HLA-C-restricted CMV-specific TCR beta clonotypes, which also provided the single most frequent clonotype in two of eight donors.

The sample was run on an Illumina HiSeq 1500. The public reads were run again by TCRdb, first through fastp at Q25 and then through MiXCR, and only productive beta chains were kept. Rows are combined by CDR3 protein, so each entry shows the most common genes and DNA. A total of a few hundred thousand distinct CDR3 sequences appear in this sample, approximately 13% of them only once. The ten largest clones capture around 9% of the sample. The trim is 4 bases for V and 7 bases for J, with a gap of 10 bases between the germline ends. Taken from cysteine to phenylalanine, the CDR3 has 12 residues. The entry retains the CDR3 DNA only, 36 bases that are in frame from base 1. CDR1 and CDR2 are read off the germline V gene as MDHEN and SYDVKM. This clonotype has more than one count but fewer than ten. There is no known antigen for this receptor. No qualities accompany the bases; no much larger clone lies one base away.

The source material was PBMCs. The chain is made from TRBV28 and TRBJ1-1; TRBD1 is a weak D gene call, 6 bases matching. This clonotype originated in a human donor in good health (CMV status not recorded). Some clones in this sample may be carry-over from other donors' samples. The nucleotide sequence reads TGTGCCAGCAGTTGGAACAGGGTTGAAGCTTTCTTT. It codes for CASSWNRVEAFF.